Presented here are 14 T cell receptor beta chains from one specimen sequenced in a study of T cells generated in artificial thymic organoids. Reverse primers in the TRAC or TRBC constant regions drove separate semi-nested PCRs for TCRalpha and TCRbeta. Each CDR3 protein gets one entry after TCRdb re-called the 5' RACE reads with MiXCR. The data contain about 5,600 distinct CDR3 sequences, about 32% of them seen just once; the ten biggest clones take up less than 2.5%. The sequencing input was naive CD8+ T cells from blood. This sample's subset: CD3+TCRalphabeta+CD8SP T cells; for blood, CD45RO-CCR7+ naive CD8+ T cells. The receptors shown here come from a human donor who gave cord blood stem cells for thymic organoid culture, a cardiac surgery patient who gave postnatal thymus, or a blood donor (not recorded which).

The chain is built from TRBV4-1 and TRBJ2-3; D gene uncertain. Trimming shortened V by 2 bases and J by 3 bases, and 9 bases separated the two germline ends. There are 14 residues in the CDR3. The germline gives CDR1 MGHRA, CDR2 YSYEKL. As DNA, the CDR3 is TGCGCCAGCAGCCAAAAAGTGGGAACAGATACGCAGTATTTT. Amino acid sequence: CASSQKVGTDTQYF.

This clonotype was counted only a few times. The chain employs TRBV29-1 and TRBJ1-3; D is unresolved. The CDR3 has 14 amino acids. The V end lost 7 bases, the J end lost 2 bases, and 15 bases lay between the germline ends. Germline assignment: CDR1 SQVTM and CDR2 ANQGSEA. DNA for the CDR3: TGCAGCGCTGTGGGAAGGACTACTGGAAACACCATATATTTT. Protein sequence: CSAVGRTTGNTIYF.

The CDR3 DNA follows: TGCGCCAGCAGTCCTACTAGCTCCCAAGAGACCCAGTACTTC. Amino acids: CASSPTSSQETQYF. J is TRBJ2-5 and V is TRBV10-1; a possible D gene is TRBD2 (6 bases). This CDR3 comprises 14 residues. Germline loops: CDR1 WNHNN, CDR2 SYGVQD (reference sequence). Between the trimmed V and J ends, which lost 5 bases and 1 base, there was a span of 11 bases.

The chain carries TRBV4-1 and TRBJ2-3; maybe TRBD1 (5 bases). CDR1 and CDR2 (germline): MGHRA, YSYEKL. The CDR3 covers 14 residues. V was pared by 0 bases and J by 6 bases, with 10 bases between. Here the CDR3 DNA reads TGCGCCAGCAGCCAAGATCAAGGGGTTGATACGCAGTATTTT. Translation gives CASSQDQGVDTQYF.

The DNA for the CDR3 is TGTGCCAGCAGCTTAGGAAGTATAGGTGGGCAGCATTTT. Translating gives CASSLGSIGGQHF. The chain couples TRBV7-9 to TRBJ1-5; D call uncertain. Per the germline V gene, CDR1 is SEHNR and CDR2 is FQNEAQ (reference sequence). The CDR3 consists of 13 residues. Trimming cost V 1 base and J 13 bases, with 14 bases left between them.

This clonotype is judged medium-sized. V and J are TRBV29-1 and TRBJ2-7; 12 nucleotides line up with TRBD2. CDR1 and CDR2 from the germline V gene are SQVTM and ANQGSEA. Trimming at V came to 4 bases and at J to 3 bases, leaving 1 base not matched to a gene. The CDR3 covers 13 residues. CDR3 in amino acids: CSVATSGGYEQYF. CDR3 DNA sequence: TGCAGCGTTGCGACTAGCGGGGGCTACGAGCAGTACTTC.

The chain employs TRBV3-1 and TRBJ2-5; D possibly corresponds to TRBD2 (5 bases). CDR1 LGHDT and CDR2 YNNKEL come from the germline V gene (reference sequence). The CDR3 contains 21 residues. V was trimmed by 0 bases and J by 3 bases, leaving 29 bases between them. The CDR3: CASSQDLGFRSGSQPKETQYF. CDR3 bases: TGTGCCAGCAGCCAAGATTTGGGTTTTCGTTCTGGGAGCCAACCTAAAGAGACCCAGTACTTC.

As regards this clonotype: This may be a read error, as it is one base from a much larger clone. CDR3 protein: CASSKGRAYDQYF. The CDR3 coding sequence is TGTGCCAGCAGCAAGGGACGGGCCTACGATCAGTACTTC. The rearrangement joins TRBV7-6 to TRBJ2-7; either TRBD1 or TRBD2 may supply D (5 bases each). This CDR3 contains 13 residues. CDR1 is SGHVS, CDR2 FNYEAQ, per germline.

To note about this clonotype: A much larger clone lies one base from this, so it may be a read error. The chain uses TRBV6-5 and TRBJ2-1; the match to TRBD1 covers 7 bases. CDR1 is MNHEY and CDR2 is SVGAGI in the germline V gene. The CDR3 spans 16 residues. CDR3 in DNA: TGTGCCGGCAGCACACTGACAGGGAGCTCCTACAATGAGCAGTTCTTC. This translates into CAGSTLTGSSYNEQFF.

V and J are TRBV27 and TRBJ2-1, with TRBD2 matching 12 bases. Germline V gene sequence: CDR1 MNHEY, CDR2 SMNVEV (reference sequence). CDR3 length equals 16 residues. The junction had 8 bases not matched to a gene; V was cut back by 3 bases and J by 8 bases. The CDR3 DNA reads as TGTGCCAGCAGTTTTATCTGGGCTAGCGGGGGGGATGAGCAGTTCTTC. Protein sequence: CASSFIWASGGDEQFF.

The CDR3 DNA follows: TGCGCCAGCAGCTTGGACAAGACGGGAGTTGGCGGGAATGAGCAGTTCTTC. This encodes CASSLDKTGVGGNEQFF. This sequence joins TRBV5-1 and TRBJ2-1; D is possibly TRBD2 (6 bases). Trimming removed 0 bases from V and 7 bases from J, with 20 bases in between. Germline V gives CDR1 SGHRS, CDR2 YFSETQ. This CDR3 is 17 amino acids long.

The chain carries TRBV7-9 and TRBJ1-1; possibly TRBD1 for D (5 bases). Trimming removed 5 bases at V and 3 bases at J, with 19 bases between. The CDR3 has 16 residues. Germline values: CDR1 SEHNR, CDR2 FQNEAQ (reference sequence). CDR3: CASSVRAGGGDTEAFF. The CDR3 DNA follows: TGTGCCAGCAGCGTAAGGGCGGGTGGGGGTGACACTGAAGCTTTCTTT.

By its share, this clonotype is medium-sized. The chain employs TRBV5-1 and TRBJ2-7; TRBD2 might be the D (5 bases). CDR1 is SGHRS and CDR2 is YFSETQ in the germline V gene. Deletions cut 3 bases from V and 4 bases from J, with 14 bases between. The CDR3 has 14 residues. The DNA for the CDR3 is TGCGCCAGCAGCTCGGCTACGGAGGAGTACGAGCAGTACTTC. It codes for CASSSATEEYEQYF.

V gene TRBV7-9 combines with J gene TRBJ2-1; TRBD2 agrees at 10 bases. This CDR3 has 15 residues. CDR1 and CDR2 (germline): SEHNR, FQNEAQ (reference sequence). J gave up 5 bases and V 5 bases, and 6 bases lay outside the gene matches. CDR3 protein: CASSVRTSGHNEQFF. For the CDR3, the DNA is TGTGCCAGCAGCGTCCGGACTAGCGGTCACAATGAGCAGTTCTTC.